This T cell receptor (beta chain) was captured by sequencing in a study of blood T cell repertoires in COVID-19. At the level of the study: Acute and convalescent COVID-19 samples came from the United States, Italy and Spain. T cells, B-cell-depleted T cells, or PBMCs provided the cDNA or gDNA that served as material.

Per the study methods: How many nucleated cells were present was estimated from reference gene primer amplification. Libraries were prepared by immunoSEQ multiplex PCR; TCRdb keeps only in-frame clonotypes and omits some of them. That table furnishes V, J and clone size, whereas the DNA furnished D and trimming. The table has more than 150,000 clones, around 87% seen once. V was clipped by 4 bases and J by 3 bases; unmatched bases: 7. Per the germline V gene, CDR1 is MNHNS and CDR2 is SASEGT. The CDR3 covers 16 residues. This clone was seen more than once but under ten times. Sequencing input: peripheral blood. This receptor was obtained from a middle-aged man with active or convalescent COVID-19. The chain has TRBV6-1 and TRBJ1-3; the match to TRBD1 covers 9 bases. The CDR3 coding sequence is TGTGCCAGCAGTGCCGGGACAGGGTACGGTGGAAACACCATATATTTT. The encoded protein is CASSAGTGYGGNTIYF.